The following is a T cell receptor (beta chain) sequence with its context. This clonotype was counted many times. Its antigen has not been determined. No much larger clonotype is one base removed from it; base qualities were not supplied. These data originate in a study of regulatory T cells in long-lasting Graves disease (dated by TCRdb to the early 2020s). With respect to the entire study: In the newly diagnosed Graves' disease group, patients had been taking antithyroid drugs for less than 3 months. Patients with persistent Graves' disease were compared with patients with newly diagnosed Graves' disease using TCR sequencing and RNA sequencing of peripheral blood. The study took place in China and was registered as a clinical trial. A total of about 33 samples underwent TCR sequencing, from around 13 patients with persistent Graves' disease and some 20 patients with newly diagnosed Graves' disease. What the work shows at the level of the full study, not this receptor alone: More public clonotypes were shared among persistent patients (roughly 2,700) than among newly diagnosed patients (approximately 930). Only the TCR beta chain was sequenced and analyzed. Persistent disease showed preferential use of TRBV28, TRBJ1-2 and TRBJ2-5, whereas newly diagnosed disease favored TRBV20-1 and TRBJ2-1. Only peripheral blood was studied, because thyroid tissue, the primary lesion, was inaccessible. Lower TCR Shannon entropy and fewer highly expanded clones were observed in persistent Graves' disease patients than in newly diagnosed patients, which suggested clonal expansion. As a limitation, the authors acknowledged that the small sample size may reduce accuracy.

Trimmed from V: 0 bases; trimmed from J: 6 bases; junction bases lacking a gene match: 4. From a lookup of the germline V gene, CDR1 and CDR2 are ENHRY and SYGVKD. The CDR3 contains 16 residues, cysteine and phenylalanine counted. Just CDR3 DNA is preserved here, 48 bases in frame from base 1. The library was made by multiplex PCR. Sequenced on an Illumina HiSeq 4000. TCR beta libraries were built with iRepertoire HTBI primers and Arm-PCR amplification of CDR3 regions. Before sequencing, the PCR products underwent gel purification. The published analysis was carried out like this. A total of fewer than 70 TRBV and 14 TRBJ segments were identified across samples and were used for gene usage analysis of CDR3 amino acid clonotypes. Filtered high-quality paired reads were merged into contigs using COPE and FqMerger. BLAST was used to align contigs to IMGT TRBV, TRBD and TRBJ reference genes, with CDR3 defined following IMGT. Clonotypes above 0.1% frequency were classified as highly expanded clones. Shannon entropy was used to measure repertoire diversity, and the Gini coefficient was used to measure V-J evenness. Clonotypes shared by more than one individual were considered public. TCRdb applied fastp at Q25 and MiXCR to the public reads, then kept only in-frame beta chains. One record per CDR3 amino acid sequence lists the most common genes and DNA. The V and J calls and clone size are TCRdb's, not the authors'. The table for this sample lists some 560,000 distinct CDR3 sequences; roughly a sixth of them were counted only once. Together, the top ten hold roughly 25% of the sample.

The sample's time point, from its label and the paper: newly diagnosed GD, antithyroid drugs for less than 3 months. For both TCR sequencing and RNA sequencing, RNA was extracted from PBMCs in TRIzol. Graves' disease was diagnosed according to American Thyroid Association guidelines. Patients for the study were recruited at an endocrinology department in Xi'an, China. Each patient gave roughly 8.4 milliliters of peripheral blood, collected in an EDTA anticoagulant tube. PBMCs were isolated by Ficoll Paque Plus density gradient separation without further T cell sorting. An Agilent 2100 Bioanalyzer and agarose gel were used to check RNA quality, and a NanoDrop 2000 was used to measure RNA concentration. These data are also associated with another study on T cells in Graves' hyperthyroidism and ophthalmopathy. The second study, in turn, reports: Stable Graves' hyperthyroidism was defined as no progression to ophthalmopathy during 18 months of follow-up. Hyperthyroidism patients were newly diagnosed, had a disease duration of under 2 months, and were aged 18 to 65 years. Any patient with an uncontrolled infection, another autoimmune disease, pregnancy or lactation was excluded. Diagnoses were based on clinical symptoms, serum thyroxine and TRAb, thyroid ultrasound and orbital computed tomography. For the first round of RT-PCR on the TCR CDR3, the HTBI primer set was used together with the Qiagen OneStep RT-PCR kit. Most expanded thyroid clonotypes (frequency above 0.001) were also detected in blood, suggesting blood repertoires may reflect thyroid immune responses. In cross-validation, a model built on a 13 V-J signature told ophthalmopathy apart from stable hyperthyroidism with 87.88% sensitivity and roughly 81% specificity, and in testing the same model reached 80%/75%. In validation, the model predicted progression to ophthalmopathy with 60% to 71% sensitivity and 72% to 85% specificity, a median of around 6.6 months before onset. TCR V-J signatures able to tell the groups apart were searched for in a discovery cohort of around 95 patients, of whom 43 had Graves' ophthalmopathy and under 65 had stable Graves' hyperthyroidism. Prospective prediction of ophthalmopathy was tested in an independent validation cohort of approximately 18 hyperthyroidism patients and around 16 patients who later progressed to ophthalmopathy. The 85 to 100 discovery patients were divided at random into training and test sets in a 7:3 ratio. In addition, the study compared T-cell repertoires in thyroid tissue and in blood from about 6 Graves' hyperthyroidism patients. Once sampling was done, hyperthyroidism patients were given methimazole at a starting dose of 30 mg daily, whereas ophthalmopathy patients were given high-dose intravenous methylprednisolone. The libraries were constructed in a second round of multiplex PCR and then size-selected and purified. Sequencing of the libraries was done on an Illumina HiSeq2000 using paired-end 100 bp reads. SOAPnuke was used to process the raw data, removing reads that contained adapters or uncalled bases, had a mean Phred below 15, or lacked an exact match to the constant primer or identifier. COPE v1.2.5 was used to merge high-quality paired reads, and clonotypes were defined as unique nucleotide sequences. MiTCR v1.1 was used to align clonotypes to the IMGT TRBV, TRBD and TRBJ reference segments. Analysis was restricted to V-J combinations with a frequency above 0.0001, which covered over 98% of repertoires. A TCS score was defined as the ratio between F50 (clonal expansion) and ExV (chaos), using BLOSUM62-based TCRdist between CDR3 peptides within each V-J. Welch's t-statistics and random forest reduced fewer than 600 V-J features to roughly 13, which were used in a naive Bayes classifier (R e1071). Sample size was not statistically predetermined, and blinding of investigators to group allocation was not performed. According to the paper, TCR Vbeta CDR3 sequencing was carried out on some 130 peripheral blood samples, which came from over 40 ophthalmopathy, 75 or so hyperthyroidism and roughly 17 progressor patients.

The receptor chain draws on TRBV10-3 and TRBJ1-5; 11 bases in the junction line up with TRBD1. Here the sequenced sample was peripheral blood mononuclear cells (PBMCs), taken at new diagnosis, from a patient treated with antithyroid drugs. The TCR comes from a woman aged 35-60 years with Graves disease. Donor details come from another sample of the same person, matched by shared clones. The sequenced DNA is TGTGCCATCAGTGAGTCTGGACAGGGGGCTGGTCAGCCCCAGCATTTT. It translates as CAISESGQGAGQPQHF.